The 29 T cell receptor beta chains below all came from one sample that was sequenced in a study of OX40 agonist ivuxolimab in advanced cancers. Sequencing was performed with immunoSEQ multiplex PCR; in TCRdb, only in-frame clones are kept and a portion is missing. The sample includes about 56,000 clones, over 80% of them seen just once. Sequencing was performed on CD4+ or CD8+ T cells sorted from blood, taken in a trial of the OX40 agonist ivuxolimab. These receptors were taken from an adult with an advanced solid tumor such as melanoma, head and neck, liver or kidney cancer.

The CDR3 here is CASSWGTENTGELFF. In nucleotides, the CDR3 is TGTGCCAGCAGCTGGGGGACGGAGAACACCGGGGAGCTGTTTTTT. This sequence joins TRBV9 and TRBJ2-2; D is tentatively TRBD1 or TRBD2 (5 bases each). Between the trimmed V and J ends, which lost 4 bases and 1 base, there was a span of 11 bases. The CDR3 has 15 amino acids. The germline CDR1 and CDR2 sequences are SGDLS and YYNGEE.

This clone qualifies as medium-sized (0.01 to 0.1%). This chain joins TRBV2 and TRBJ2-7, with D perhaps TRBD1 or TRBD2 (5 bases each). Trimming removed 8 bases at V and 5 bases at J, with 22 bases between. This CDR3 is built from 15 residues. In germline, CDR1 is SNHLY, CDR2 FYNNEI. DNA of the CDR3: TGTGCCAGCTCCACGGGGCGGATAGGGACCCACGAGCAGTACTTC. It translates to CASSTGRIGTHEQYF.

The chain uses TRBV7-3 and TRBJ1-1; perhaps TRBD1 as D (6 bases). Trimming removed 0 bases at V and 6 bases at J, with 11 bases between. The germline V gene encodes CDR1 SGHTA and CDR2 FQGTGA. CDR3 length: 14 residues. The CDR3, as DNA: TGTGCCAGCAGCTTAACCACGGGACATCCTGAAGCTTTCTTT. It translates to CASSLTTGHPEAFF.

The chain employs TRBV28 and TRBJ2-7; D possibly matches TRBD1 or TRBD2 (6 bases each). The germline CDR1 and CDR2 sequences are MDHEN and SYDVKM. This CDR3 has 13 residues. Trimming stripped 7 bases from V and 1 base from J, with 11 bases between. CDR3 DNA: TGTGCCAGCAAGGGCGGGACATCCTACGAGCAGTACTTC. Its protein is CASKGGTSYEQYF.

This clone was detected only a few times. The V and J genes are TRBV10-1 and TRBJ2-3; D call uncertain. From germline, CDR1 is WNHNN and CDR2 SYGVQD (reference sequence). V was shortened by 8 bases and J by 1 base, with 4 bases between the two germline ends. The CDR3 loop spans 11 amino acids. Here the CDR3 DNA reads TGCGCCAGCGGGGGCACAGATACGCAGTATTTT. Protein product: CASGGTDTQYF.

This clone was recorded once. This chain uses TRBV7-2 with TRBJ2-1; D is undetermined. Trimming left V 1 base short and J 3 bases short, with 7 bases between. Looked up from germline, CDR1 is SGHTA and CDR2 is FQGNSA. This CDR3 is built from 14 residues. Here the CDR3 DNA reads TGTGCCAGCAGCTTAGACAGATACTACAATGAGCAGTTCTTC. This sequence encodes CASSLDRYYNEQFF.

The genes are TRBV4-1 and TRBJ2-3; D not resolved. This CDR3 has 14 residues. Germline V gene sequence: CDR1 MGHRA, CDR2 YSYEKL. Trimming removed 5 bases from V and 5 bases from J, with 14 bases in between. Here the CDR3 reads CASSFTESGDTQYF. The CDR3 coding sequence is TGCGCCAGCAGCTTTACAGAGTCGGGAGATACGCAGTATTTT.

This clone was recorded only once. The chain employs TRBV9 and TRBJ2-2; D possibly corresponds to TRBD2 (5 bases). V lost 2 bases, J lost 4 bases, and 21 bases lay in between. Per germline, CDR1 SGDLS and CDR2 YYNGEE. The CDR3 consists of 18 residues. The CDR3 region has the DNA TGTGCCAGCAGCGTCAGTCTAGCAATTGCTTTCGGCACCGGGGAGCTGTTTTTT. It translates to CASSVSLAIAFGTGELFF.

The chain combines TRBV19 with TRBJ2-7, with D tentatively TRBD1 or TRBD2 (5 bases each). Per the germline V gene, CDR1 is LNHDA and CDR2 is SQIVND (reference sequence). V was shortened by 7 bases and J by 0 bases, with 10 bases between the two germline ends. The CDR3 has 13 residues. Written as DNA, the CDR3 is TGTGCCAGTAAGGCAGGGAGCTCCTACGAGCAGTACTTC. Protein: CASKAGSSYEQYF.

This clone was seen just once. In DNA, the CDR3 is TGTGCCAGCAGTCAGATGGGCCCGCAGGGGGAGACCCAGTACTTC. Translation gives CASSQMGPQGETQYF. The V call is TRBV2, the J call TRBJ2-5; TRBD1 is a possible D gene (6 bases). CDR1 is SNHLY, CDR2 FYNNEI, per germline. Trimming left V 5 bases short and J 5 bases short, with 18 bases between. The CDR3 spans 15 residues.

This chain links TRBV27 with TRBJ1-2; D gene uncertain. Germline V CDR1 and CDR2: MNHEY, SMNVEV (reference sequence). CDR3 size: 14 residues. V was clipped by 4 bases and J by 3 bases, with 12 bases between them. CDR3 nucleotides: TGTGCCAGCAGTTCAGCAACAGAGCACTATGGCTACACCTTC. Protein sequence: CASSSATEHYGYTF.

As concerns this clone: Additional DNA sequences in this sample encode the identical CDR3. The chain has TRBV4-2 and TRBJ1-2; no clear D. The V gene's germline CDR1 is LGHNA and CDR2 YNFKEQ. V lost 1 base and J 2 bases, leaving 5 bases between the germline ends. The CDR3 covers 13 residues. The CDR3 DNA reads TGTGCCAGCAGCCAAGGTGGGAACTATGGCTACACCTTC. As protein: CASSQGGNYGYTF.

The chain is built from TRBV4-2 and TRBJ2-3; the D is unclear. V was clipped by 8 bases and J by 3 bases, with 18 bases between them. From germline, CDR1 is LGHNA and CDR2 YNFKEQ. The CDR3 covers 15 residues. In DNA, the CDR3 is TGTGCCAGCGAAAGAGGACCGACCGGGACAGATACGCAGTATTTT. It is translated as CASERGPTGTDTQYF.

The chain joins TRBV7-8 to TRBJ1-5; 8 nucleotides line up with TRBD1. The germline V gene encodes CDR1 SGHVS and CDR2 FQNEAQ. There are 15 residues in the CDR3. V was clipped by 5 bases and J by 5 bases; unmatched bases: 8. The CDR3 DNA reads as TGTGCCAGCAGCAAACGGACAGGGACGGATCAGCCCCAGCATTTT. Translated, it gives CASSKRTGTDQPQHF.

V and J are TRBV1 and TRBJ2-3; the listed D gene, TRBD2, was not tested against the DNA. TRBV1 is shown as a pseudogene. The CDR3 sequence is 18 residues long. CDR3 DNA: TGCACCAGCAGCAACCGGGGACTAGCGAGGGGTCACACAGATACGCAGTATTTT. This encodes CTSSNRGLARGHTDTQYF.

The DNA for the CDR3 is TGTGCCAGCAGCCCACTCAGGACAGAGCTTACAGATACGCAGTATTTT. This translates into CASSPLRTELTDTQYF. The chain recombines TRBV5-4 with TRBJ2-3; D perhaps matches TRBD1 (6 bases). V lost 4 bases to trimming and J lost 3 bases, with 18 bases between them. CDR3 length: 16 amino acids. From germline, CDR1 is SGHNT and CDR2 YYREEE (reference sequence).

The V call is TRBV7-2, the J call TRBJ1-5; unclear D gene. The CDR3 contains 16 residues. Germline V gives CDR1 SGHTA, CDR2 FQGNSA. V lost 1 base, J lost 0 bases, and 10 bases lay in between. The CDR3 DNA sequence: TGTGCCAGCAGCTTAGTGTCAGGAAATAGCAATCAGCCCCAGCATTTT. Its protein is CASSLVSGNSNQPQHF. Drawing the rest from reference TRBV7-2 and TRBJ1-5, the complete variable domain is GAGVSQSPSNKVTEKGKDVELRCDPISGHTALYWYRQSLGQGLEFLIYFQGNSAPDKSGLPSDRFSAERTGGSVSTLTIQRTQQEDSAVYLCASSLVSGNSNQPQHFGDGTRLSIL.

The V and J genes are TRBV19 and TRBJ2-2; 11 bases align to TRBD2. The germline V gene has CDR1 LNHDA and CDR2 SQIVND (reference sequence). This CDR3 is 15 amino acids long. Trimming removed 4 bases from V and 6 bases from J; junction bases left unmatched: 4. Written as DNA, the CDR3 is TGTGCCAGTAGTAGACTAGCGGGGATAGCCGGGGAGCTGTTTTTT. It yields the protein CASSRLAGIAGELFF.

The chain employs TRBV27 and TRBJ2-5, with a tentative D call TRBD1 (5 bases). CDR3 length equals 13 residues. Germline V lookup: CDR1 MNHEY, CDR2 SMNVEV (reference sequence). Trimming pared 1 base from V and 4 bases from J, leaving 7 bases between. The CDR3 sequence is CASSLWQGETQYF. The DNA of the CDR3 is TGTGCCAGCAGTTTATGGCAGGGAGAGACCCAGTACTTC.

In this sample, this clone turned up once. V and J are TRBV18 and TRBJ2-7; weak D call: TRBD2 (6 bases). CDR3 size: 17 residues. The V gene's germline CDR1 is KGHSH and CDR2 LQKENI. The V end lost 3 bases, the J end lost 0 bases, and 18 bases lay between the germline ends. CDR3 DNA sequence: TGTGCCAGCTCACCTAACCCCCTAGCGTCGAGCTCCTACGAGCAGTACTTC. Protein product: CASSPNPLASSSYEQYF.

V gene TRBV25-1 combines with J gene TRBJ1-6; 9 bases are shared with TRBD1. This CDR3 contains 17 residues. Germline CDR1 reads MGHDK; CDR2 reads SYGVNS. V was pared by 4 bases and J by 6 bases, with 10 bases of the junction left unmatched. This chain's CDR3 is CASSAAAGQGSNSPLHF. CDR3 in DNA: TGTGCCAGCAGTGCTGCCGCCGGACAGGGGAGTAATTCACCCCTCCACTTT.

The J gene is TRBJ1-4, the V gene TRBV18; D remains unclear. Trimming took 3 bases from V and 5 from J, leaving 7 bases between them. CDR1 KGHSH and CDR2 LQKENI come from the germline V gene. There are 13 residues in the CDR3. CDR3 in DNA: TGTGCCAGCTCACCCAACAAGAATGAAAAACTGTTTTTT. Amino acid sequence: CASSPNKNEKLFF.

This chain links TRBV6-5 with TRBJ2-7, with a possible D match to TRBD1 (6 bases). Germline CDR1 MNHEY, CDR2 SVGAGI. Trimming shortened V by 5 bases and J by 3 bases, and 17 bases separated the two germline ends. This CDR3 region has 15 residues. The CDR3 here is CASSTQGLPYYEQYF. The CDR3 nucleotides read TGTGCCAGCAGTACTCAGGGGTTGCCCTACTACGAGCAGTACTTC.

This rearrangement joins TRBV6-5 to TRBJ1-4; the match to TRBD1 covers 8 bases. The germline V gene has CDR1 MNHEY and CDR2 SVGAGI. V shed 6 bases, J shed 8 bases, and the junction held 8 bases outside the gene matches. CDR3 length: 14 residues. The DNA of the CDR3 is TGTGCCAGCAGATCCGGGACAGGCGGGGAAAAACTGTTTTTT. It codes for CASRSGTGGEKLFF.

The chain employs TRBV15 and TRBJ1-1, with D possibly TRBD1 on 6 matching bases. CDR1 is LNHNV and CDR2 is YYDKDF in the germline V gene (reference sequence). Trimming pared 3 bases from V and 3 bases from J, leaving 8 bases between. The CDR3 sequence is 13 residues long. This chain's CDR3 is CATSSRGYTEAFF. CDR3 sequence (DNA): TGTGCCACCAGCAGCAGGGGTTACACTGAAGCTTTCTTT.

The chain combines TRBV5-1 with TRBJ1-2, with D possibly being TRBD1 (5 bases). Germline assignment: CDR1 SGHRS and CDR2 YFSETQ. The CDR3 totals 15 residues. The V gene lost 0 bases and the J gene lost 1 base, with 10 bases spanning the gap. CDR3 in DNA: TGCGCCAGCAGCTTGGCGGCGACAGATAACTATGGCTACACCTTC. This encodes CASSLAATDNYGYTF. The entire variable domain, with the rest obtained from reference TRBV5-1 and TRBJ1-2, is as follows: KAGVTQTPRYLIKTRGQQVTLSCSPISGHRSVSWYQQTPGQGLQFLFEYFSETQRNKGNFPGRFSGRQFSNSRSEMNVSTLELGDSALYLCASSLAATDNYGYTFGSGTRLTVV.

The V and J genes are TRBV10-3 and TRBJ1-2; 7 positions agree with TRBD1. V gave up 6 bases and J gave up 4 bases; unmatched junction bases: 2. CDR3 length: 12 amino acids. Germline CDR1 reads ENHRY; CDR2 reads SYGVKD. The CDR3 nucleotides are TGTGCCATCAGCGGGACAGCCTATGGCTACACCTTC. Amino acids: CAISGTAYGYTF.

The CDR3 reads CASRTTGGLSYEQYF. The CDR3 DNA follows: TGTGCCAGCAGAACTACAGGGGGTCTCTCCTACGAGCAGTACTTC. This chain connects TRBV28 to TRBJ2-7; 8 bases map to TRBD1. With V trimmed by 6 bases and J by 0 bases, 7 bases remained unmatched. The CDR3 sequence is 15 residues long. The V gene's germline CDR1 is MDHEN and CDR2 SYDVKM.

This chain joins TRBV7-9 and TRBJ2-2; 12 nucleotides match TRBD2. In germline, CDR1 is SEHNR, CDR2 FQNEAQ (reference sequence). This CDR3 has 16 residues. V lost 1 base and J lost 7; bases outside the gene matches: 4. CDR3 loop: CASSLGLAGARGELFF. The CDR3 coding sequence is TGTGCCAGCAGCTTAGGACTAGCGGGGGCCCGCGGGGAGCTGTTTTTT.